The source of this T cell receptor beta chain is a study of vaccination effects on CD4 cells after COVID-19. Some clones are missing from TCRdb's copy, which holds only in-frame ones; the method was immunoSEQ multiplex PCR. The sample lists more than 65,000 clones, about 80% occurring once. Using viral peptide pools, the ViraFEST assay grew out antigen-specific CD4+ T cells prior to sequencing. Cultured cells yielded isolated CD4+ T cells after 10 to 11 days. Subjects were given two BNT162b2 or mRNA-1273 vaccine doses. Half-medium exchanges with IL-2 medium took place on days 3 and 7. This clone was counted a single time. Its specificity is not known. V lost 7 bases to trimming and J lost 3 bases; unmatched junction nucleotides: 9. CDR3 length: 16 amino acids. Germline values: CDR1 LNHDA, CDR2 SQIVND (reference sequence).

The receptor was derived from a human donor who received a COVID-19 vaccine. The starting material was CD4+ T cells from PBMCs cultured with HCoV-229E spike peptides, obtained after COVID-19 vaccination. The chain has TRBV19 and TRBJ1-4, with 9 bases aligning to TRBD1. The CDR3: CASKRGQGFSNEKLFF. The CDR3 DNA is TGTGCCAGTAAGAGGGGACAGGGTTTCTCTAATGAAAAACTGTTTTTT. Drawing the rest from reference TRBV19 and TRBJ1-4, the complete variable domain is DGGITQSPKYLFRKEGQNVTLSCEQNLNHDAMYWYRQDPGQGLRLIYYSQIVNDFQKGDIAEGYSVSREKKESFPLTVTSAQKNPTAFYLCASKRGQGFSNEKLFFGSGTQLSVL.